Listed here is a single T cell receptor (beta chain). Its antigen is unknown. A junction boundary mismatches the germline segment, possibly from a read error. No cell sorting was done before RNA was extracted from the tissue. Distant lung tissue was collected more than 3 cm away from the tumor edge. The CDR3 length is 12 residues. In germline, CDR1 is SGHAT, CDR2 FQNNGV. Three rounds of nested PCR, following a modified ARM-PCR protocol, produced the TCRbeta library. Via MiXCR, TCRdb re-called the multiplex PCR reads, giving one row per CDR3 protein. The sample has about 100,000 distinct CDR3 sequences, 65% seen once. This entry belongs to a study of tumor and adjacent non-tumor tissue in lung cancer. Study in general: The cohort had about a dozen adenocarcinoma, a couple of squamous cell and 1 small cell patients. Stage I to III disease affected 9 to 10 men and roughly 5 women aged roughly 31 to 76.

Study-wide results and limits: In normal lung, the top 100 clones were significantly more dominant than in tumor.

The sequence came from a man younger than 45 with non-small cell lung cancer. This chain uses TRBV11-2 with TRBJ2-3; no definite D call. The source material was distant non-tumor lung tissue. In DNA, the CDR3 is TGTGCCTGCAGCGCCGGTACTATGTGGCAGTATTTT. It codes for CACSAGTMWQYF.